This TCR beta chain was identified during a study of technical replicates of blood from several donors. The junction had 2 bases not matched to a gene; V was cut back by 4 bases and J by 8 bases. This CDR3 contains 14 residues. Germline values: CDR1 SNHLY, CDR2 FYNNEI. Using immunoSEQ multiplex PCR, the repertoire was profiled, and TCRdb retains in-frame clones only, with some absent. The sample yields some 83,000 clones, just over 90% seen once. The receptor's source is a human donor in good health. The chain combines TRBV2 with TRBJ2-1; 13 bases are a match to TRBD2. What was sequenced was T cells isolated from PBMCs. In DNA, the CDR3 is TGTGCCAGCAGTGGGACTAGCGGGAGCTATGAGCAGTTCTTC. It is translated as CASSGTSGSYEQFF.